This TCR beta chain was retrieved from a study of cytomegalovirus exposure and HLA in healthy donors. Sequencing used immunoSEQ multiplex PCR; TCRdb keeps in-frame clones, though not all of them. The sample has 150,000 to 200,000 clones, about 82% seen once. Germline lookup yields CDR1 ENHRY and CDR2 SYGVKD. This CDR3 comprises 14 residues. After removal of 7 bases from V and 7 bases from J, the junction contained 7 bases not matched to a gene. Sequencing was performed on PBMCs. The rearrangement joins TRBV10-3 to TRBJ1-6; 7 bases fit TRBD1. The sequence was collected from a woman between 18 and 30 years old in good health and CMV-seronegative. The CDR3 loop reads CAIKVDRENSPLHF. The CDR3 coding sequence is TGTGCCATCAAGGTCGACAGGGAAAATTCACCCCTCCACTTT.